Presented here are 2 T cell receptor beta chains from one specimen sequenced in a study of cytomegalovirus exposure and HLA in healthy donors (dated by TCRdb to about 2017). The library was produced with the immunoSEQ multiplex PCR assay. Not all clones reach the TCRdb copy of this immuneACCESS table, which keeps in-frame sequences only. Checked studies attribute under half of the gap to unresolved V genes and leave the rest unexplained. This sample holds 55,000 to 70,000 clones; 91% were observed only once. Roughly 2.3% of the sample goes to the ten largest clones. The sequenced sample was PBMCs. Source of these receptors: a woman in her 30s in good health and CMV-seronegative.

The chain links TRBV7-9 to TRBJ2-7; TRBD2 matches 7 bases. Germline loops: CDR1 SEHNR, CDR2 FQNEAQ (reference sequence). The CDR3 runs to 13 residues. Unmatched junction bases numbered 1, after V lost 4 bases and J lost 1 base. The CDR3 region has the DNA TGTGCCAGCAGCTGGGGGGGATCCTACGAGCAGTACTTC. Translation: CASSWGGSYEQYF.

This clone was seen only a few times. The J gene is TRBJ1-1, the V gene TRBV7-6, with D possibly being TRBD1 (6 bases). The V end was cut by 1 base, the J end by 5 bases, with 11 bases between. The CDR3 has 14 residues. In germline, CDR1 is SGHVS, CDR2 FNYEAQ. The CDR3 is CASSLEQGFTEAFF. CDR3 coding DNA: TGTGCCAGCAGCTTAGAACAGGGATTTACTGAAGCTTTCTTT. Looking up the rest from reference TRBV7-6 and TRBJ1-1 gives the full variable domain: GAGVSQSPRYKVTKRGQDVALRCDPISGHVSLYWYRQALGQGPEFLTYFNYEAQQDKSGLPNDRFSAERPEGSISTLTIQRTEQRDSAMYRCASSLEQGFTEAFFGQGTRLTVV.